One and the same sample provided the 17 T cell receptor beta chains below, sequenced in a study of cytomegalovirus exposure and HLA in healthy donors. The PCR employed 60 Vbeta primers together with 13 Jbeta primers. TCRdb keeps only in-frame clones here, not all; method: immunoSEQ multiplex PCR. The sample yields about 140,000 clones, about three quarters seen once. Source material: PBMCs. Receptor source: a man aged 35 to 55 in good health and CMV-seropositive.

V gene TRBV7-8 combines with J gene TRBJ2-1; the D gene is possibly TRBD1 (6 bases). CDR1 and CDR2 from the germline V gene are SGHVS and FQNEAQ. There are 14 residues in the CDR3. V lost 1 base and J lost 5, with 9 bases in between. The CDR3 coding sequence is TGTGCCAGCAGCTTAGAAGCAGGGGACAATGAGCAGTTCTTC. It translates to CASSLEAGDNEQFF.

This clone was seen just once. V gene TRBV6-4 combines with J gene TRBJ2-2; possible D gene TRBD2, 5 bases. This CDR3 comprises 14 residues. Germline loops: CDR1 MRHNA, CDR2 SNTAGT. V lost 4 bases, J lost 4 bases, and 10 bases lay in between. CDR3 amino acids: CASSGEGATGELFF. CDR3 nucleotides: TGTGCCAGCAGTGGTGAGGGAGCCACCGGGGAGCTGTTTTTT.

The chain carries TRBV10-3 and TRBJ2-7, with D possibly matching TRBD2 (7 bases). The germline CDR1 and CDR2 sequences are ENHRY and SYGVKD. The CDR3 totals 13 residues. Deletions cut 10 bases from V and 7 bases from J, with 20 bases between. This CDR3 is CATGHVGGQEQYF. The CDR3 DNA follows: TGTGCCACCGGCCACGTGGGGGGGCAGGAGCAGTACTTC.

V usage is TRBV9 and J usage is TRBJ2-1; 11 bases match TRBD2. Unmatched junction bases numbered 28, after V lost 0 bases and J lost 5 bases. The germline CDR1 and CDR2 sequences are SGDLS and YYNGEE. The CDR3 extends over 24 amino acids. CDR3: CASSVAMENVGSGGIAGGHNEQFF. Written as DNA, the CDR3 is TGTGCCAGCAGCGTAGCTATGGAAAATGTAGGGTCGGGGGGGATAGCGGGAGGGCACAATGAGCAGTTCTTC.

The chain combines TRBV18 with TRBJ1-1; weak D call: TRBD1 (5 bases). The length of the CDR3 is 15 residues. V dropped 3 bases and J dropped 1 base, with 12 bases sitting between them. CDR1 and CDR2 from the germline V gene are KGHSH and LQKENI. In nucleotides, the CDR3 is TGTGCCAGCTCACCTTCGACAGCGACGAACACTGAAGCTTTCTTT. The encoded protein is CASSPSTATNTEAFF.

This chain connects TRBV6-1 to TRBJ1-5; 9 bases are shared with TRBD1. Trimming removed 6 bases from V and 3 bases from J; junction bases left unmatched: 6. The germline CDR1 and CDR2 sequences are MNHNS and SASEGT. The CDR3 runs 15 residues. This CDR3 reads CASSTGTGSNQPQHF. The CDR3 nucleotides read TGTGCCAGCAGCACCGGGACAGGGTCCAATCAGCCCCAGCATTTT.

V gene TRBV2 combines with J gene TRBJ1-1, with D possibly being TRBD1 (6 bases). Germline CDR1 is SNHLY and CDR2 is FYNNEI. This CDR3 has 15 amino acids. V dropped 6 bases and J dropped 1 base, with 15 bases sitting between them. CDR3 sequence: CASSKGGGGNTEAFF. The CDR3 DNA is TGTGCCAGCAGCAAAGGGGGAGGGGGGAACACTGAAGCTTTCTTT. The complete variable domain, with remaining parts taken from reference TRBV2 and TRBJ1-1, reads EPEVTQTPSHQVTQMGQEVILRCVPISNHLYFYWYRQILGQKVEFLVSFYNNEISEKSEIFDDQFSVERPDGSNFTLKIRSTKLEDSAMYFCASSKGGGGNTEAFFGQGTRLTVV.

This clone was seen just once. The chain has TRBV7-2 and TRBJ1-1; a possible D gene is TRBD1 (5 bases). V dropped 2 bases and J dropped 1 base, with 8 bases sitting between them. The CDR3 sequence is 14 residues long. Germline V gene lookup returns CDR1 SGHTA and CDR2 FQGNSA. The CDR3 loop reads CASSLYTGNTEAFF. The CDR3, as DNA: TGTGCCAGCAGCTTATATACAGGGAACACTGAAGCTTTCTTT.

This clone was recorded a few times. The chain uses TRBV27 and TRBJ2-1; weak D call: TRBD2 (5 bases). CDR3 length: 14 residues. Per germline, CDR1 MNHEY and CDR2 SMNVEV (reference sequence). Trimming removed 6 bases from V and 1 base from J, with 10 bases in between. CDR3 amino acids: CASSPRESYNEQFF. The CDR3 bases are TGTGCCAGCAGCCCCCGGGAATCCTACAATGAGCAGTTCTTC.

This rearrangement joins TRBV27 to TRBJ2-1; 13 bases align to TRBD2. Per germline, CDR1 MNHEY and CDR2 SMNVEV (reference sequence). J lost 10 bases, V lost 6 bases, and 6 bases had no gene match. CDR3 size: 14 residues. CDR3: CASRTSGGAWEQFF. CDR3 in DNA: TGTGCCAGCAGAACTAGCGGGGGGGCCTGGGAGCAGTTCTTC.

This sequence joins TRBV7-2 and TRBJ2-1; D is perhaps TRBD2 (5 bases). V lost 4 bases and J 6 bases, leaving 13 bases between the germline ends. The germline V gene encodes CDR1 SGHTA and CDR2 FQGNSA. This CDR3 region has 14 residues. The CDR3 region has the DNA TGTGCCAGCAGCTCCCAACTAGTGGGCAATGAGCAGTTCTTC. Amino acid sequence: CASSSQLVGNEQFF.

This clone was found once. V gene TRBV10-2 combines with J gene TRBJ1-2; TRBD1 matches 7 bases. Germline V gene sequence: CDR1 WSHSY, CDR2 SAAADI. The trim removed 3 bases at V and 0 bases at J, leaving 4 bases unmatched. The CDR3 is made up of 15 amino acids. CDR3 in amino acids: CASSDRGRANYGYTF. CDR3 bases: TGCGCCAGCAGTGACAGGGGGAGAGCTAACTATGGCTACACCTTC.

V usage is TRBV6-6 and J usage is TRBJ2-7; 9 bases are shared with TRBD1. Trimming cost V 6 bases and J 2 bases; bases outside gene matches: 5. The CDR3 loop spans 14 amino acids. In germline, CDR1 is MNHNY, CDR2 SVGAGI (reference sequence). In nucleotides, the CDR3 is TGTGCCAGCAGCTCGGGACAGGGAGCCTACGAGCAGTACTTC. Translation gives CASSSGQGAYEQYF.

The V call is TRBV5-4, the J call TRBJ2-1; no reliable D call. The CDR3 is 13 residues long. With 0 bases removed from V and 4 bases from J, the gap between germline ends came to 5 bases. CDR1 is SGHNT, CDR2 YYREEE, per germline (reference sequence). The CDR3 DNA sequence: TGTGCCAGCAGCTTGGTCAGTTACAATGAGCAGTTCTTC. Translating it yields CASSLVSYNEQFF.

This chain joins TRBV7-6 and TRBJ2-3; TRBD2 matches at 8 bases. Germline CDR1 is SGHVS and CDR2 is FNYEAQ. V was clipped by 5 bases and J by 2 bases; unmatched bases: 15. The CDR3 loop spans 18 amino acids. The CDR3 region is CASSPRLKRELNTDTQYF. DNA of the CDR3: TGTGCCAGCAGCCCTAGGCTCAAGCGGGAGTTAAACACAGATACGCAGTATTTT.

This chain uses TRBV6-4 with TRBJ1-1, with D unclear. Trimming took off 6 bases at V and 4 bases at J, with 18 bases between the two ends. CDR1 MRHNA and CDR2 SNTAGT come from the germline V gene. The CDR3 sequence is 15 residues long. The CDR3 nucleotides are TGTGCCAGCAGGCCTGATAGAGGGCCGGGCACTGAAGCTTTCTTT. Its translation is CASRPDRGPGTEAFF.

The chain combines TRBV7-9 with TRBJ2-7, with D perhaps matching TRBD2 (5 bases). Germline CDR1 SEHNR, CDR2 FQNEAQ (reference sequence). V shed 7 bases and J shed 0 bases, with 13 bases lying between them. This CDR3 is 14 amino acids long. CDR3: CASTGVESSYEQYF. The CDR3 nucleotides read TGTGCCAGCACCGGGGTGGAGAGCTCCTACGAGCAGTACTTC.